One TCR beta chain is described in this entry. Its antigen remains unknown. These data come from a study of response to subunit inactivated influenza vaccine. This CDR3 has 14 amino acids. Germline assignment: CDR1 DFQATT and CDR2 SNEGSKA (reference sequence). The germline V and J ends were trimmed by 6 bases and 2 bases, with 13 bases remaining between them. Study outcomes and limitations: Researchers suggested that each seasonal influenza vaccination recruits few new T cells.

TCRdb used MiXCR to reprocess the RT-PCR reads, holding one entry per CDR3 protein. This repertoire shows some 640,000 distinct CDR3 sequences, over 11% found once; its top ten account for around 7.3%. The chain combines TRBV20-1 with TRBJ2-2, with D perhaps matching TRBD2 (6 bases). This sample comprised PBMCs from blood, obtained 14 to 15 days before vaccination. This receptor was identified in a man aged 45-65 years who received an inactivated influenza vaccine. CDR3 sequence: CSAIGTSNTGELFF. DNA of the CDR3: TGCAGTGCCATCGGGACTTCAAACACCGGGGAGCTGTTTTTT.